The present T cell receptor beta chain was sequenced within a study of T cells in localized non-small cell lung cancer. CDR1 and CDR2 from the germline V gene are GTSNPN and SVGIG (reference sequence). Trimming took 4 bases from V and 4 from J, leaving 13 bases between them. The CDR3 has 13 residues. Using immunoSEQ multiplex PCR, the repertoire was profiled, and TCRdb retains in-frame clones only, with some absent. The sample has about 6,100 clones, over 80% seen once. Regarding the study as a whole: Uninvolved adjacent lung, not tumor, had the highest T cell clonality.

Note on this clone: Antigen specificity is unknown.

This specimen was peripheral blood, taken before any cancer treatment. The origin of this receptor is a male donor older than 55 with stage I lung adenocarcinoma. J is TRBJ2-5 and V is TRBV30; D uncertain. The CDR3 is CAWNTYWGETQYF. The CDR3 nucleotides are TGTGCCTGGAATACATATTGGGGAGAGACCCAGTACTTC.